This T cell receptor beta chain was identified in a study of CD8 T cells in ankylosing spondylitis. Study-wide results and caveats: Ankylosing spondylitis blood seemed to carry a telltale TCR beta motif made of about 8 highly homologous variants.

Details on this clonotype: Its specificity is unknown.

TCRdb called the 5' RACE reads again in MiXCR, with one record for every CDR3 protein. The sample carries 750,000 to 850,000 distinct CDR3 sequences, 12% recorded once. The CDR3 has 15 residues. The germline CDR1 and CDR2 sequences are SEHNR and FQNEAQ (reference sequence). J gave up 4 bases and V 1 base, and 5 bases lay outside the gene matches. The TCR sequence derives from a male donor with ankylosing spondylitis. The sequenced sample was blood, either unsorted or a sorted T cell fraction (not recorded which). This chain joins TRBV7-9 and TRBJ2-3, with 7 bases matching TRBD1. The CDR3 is CASSLGGQRADTQYF. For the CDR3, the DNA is TGTGCCAGCAGCTTAGGGGGACAGCGCGCAGATACGCAGTATTTT.